This entry features one T cell receptor beta chain sequence. The source of the sample is a study of blood T cell repertoires in COVID-19. The overall study: COVID-19 samples, acute and convalescent, were from the United States, Italy and Spain.

The CDR3 consists of 14 residues. The V gene's germline CDR1 is LNHNV and CDR2 YYDKDF (reference sequence). With 4 bases clipped from V and 7 bases from J, the junction kept 9 bases outside the gene matches. This table comes from immunoSEQ multiplex PCR, and its TCRdb copy is limited to in-frame clones, with some not included. The data show about 130,000 clones, approximately 80% seen once. Sequenced: peripheral blood. The chain carries TRBV15 and TRBJ2-7; 8 bases align to TRBD1. This TCR came from a man aged 35 to 55 with active or convalescent COVID-19. The DNA for the CDR3 is TGTGCCACCAGCACGGGACAGGCCCAAGGTGAGCAGTACTTC. Translated: CATSTGQAQGEQYF.